The 26 T cell receptor beta chains below come from one sample, sequenced in a study of T-cell memory formation after mild COVID-19 (dated by TCRdb to the early 2020s). Library generation was performed with 5' RACE. The run used an Illumina NovaSeq 6000. TCRdb cleaned the public reads at Q25 with fastp, built clones with MiXCR and kept in-frame beta chains. Entries that share a CDR3 protein sequence are merged under the most common genes and DNA. The sample yields 450,000 to 700,000 distinct CDR3 sequences; about a sixth were counted once. The biggest ten clones account for around 12% of the sample. Source material: PBMCs or a T cell subset sorted from them (not recorded which). The receptors were sampled from an adult woman who had mild COVID-19 (a few samples of this study predate the infection). The sample titles of this study are shuffled in the database, so cell type and time point are left out; the donor was told from shared clones.

This chain joins TRBV12-3 or TRBV12-4 and TRBJ2-5, with TRBD2 identical over 7 bases. V gave up 5 bases and J gave up 2 bases; unmatched junction bases: 11. The CDR3 is made up of 16 amino acids. The CDR3 DNA reads as TGTGCCAGCAGTCAGAGTGGGGGGGGACGGCAAGAGACCCAGTACTTC. This translates into CASSQSGGGRQETQYF.

This rearrangement joins TRBV12-3 or TRBV12-4 to TRBJ2-3; D possibly corresponds to TRBD1 (6 bases). The ends were cut back, 6 bases at V and 6 bases at J, with 22 bases in the middle. The CDR3 loop spans 16 amino acids. This CDR3 is CASSIAPGQKWDTQYF. CDR3 coding DNA: TGTGCCAGCAGCATAGCCCCGGGACAAAAGTGGGATACGCAGTATTTT.

This chain connects TRBV4-2 to TRBJ2-7; 10 bases fit TRBD1. Unmatched junction bases numbered 10, after V lost 3 bases and J lost 5 bases. CDR3 length equals 16 residues. Germline values: CDR1 LGHNA, CDR2 YNFKEQ. CDR3 protein: CASSQVAGTGEHEQYF. The CDR3 bases are TGTGCCAGCAGCCAGGTGGCGGGGACAGGGGAACACGAGCAGTACTTC.

This clonotype was found a few times. V gene TRBV7-2 combines with J gene TRBJ2-7; D uncertain. The length of the CDR3 is 13 residues. Trimming left V 1 base short and J 7 bases short, with 11 bases between. Germline CDR1 and CDR2: SGHTA and FQGNSA. The CDR3 bases are TGTGCCAGCAGCTTAGTTGGTCCGTCGGAGCAGTACTTC. This translates into CASSLVGPSEQYF.

This clonotype was found many times. The genes are TRBV12-3 or TRBV12-4 and TRBJ2-7, with 7 bases aligning to TRBD2. V lost 6 bases to trimming and J lost 6 bases; unmatched junction nucleotides: 5. The CDR3 is 12 residues long. The CDR3 bases are TGTGCCAGCAGCCGGGGGGTTTCCGAGCAGTACTTC. It translates to CASSRGVSEQYF.

The gene calls are TRBV18 and TRBJ2-1; D call uncertain. Trimming left V 3 bases short and J 10 bases short, with 10 bases between. CDR1 is KGHSH, CDR2 LQKENI, per germline. This CDR3 contains 12 residues. The CDR3 region has the DNA TGTGCCAGCTCACCGCCTTCCGGGGAGCAGTTCTTC. Protein product: CASSPPSGEQFF.

The rearrangement joins TRBV11-2 to TRBJ2-7; D may be TRBD1 or TRBD2 (5 bases each). CDR3 length: 15 residues. Germline V lookup: CDR1 SGHAT, CDR2 FQNNGV. The V end was cut by 5 bases, the J end by 2 bases, with 16 bases between. The CDR3 nucleotides are TGTGCCAGCAGCCCCGGCAGAGAGGGGACCTACGAGCAGTACTTC. Translating it yields CASSPGREGTYEQYF.

This clonotype was counted a few times. CDR3 DNA: TGTGCCAGCAGCACCTATAGCGGCCTTCCAGATACGCAGTATTTT. It encodes CASSTYSGLPDTQYF. The rearrangement joins TRBV9 to TRBJ2-3; tentatively, D is TRBD2 (6 bases). The V and J ends lost 4 bases and 4 bases respectively, with 16 bases between them. CDR3 size: 15 residues. Germline values: CDR1 SGDLS, CDR2 YYNGEE.

The gene calls are TRBV5-1 and TRBJ1-1; 10 bases map to TRBD1. The V gene end was trimmed by 0 bases and the J gene end by 11 bases; junction bases not matched to a gene: 7. The V gene's germline CDR1 is SGHRS and CDR2 YFSETQ. CDR3 length: 14 amino acids. Written as DNA, the CDR3 is TGCGCCAGCAGCTTGGGTGGACAGGGGGTCGCTGCTTTCTTT. As protein: CASSLGGQGVAAFF.

This clonotype was seen more than once but under ten times. The chain is built from TRBV5-6 and TRBJ2-1, with TRBD2 matching 7 bases. The CDR3 spans 16 residues. The V segment lost 5 bases and the J segment 1 base; nucleotides outside the gene matches: 9. Germline loops: CDR1 SGHDT, CDR2 YYEEEE. CDR3 nucleotide sequence: TGTGCCAGCAGTTCCTCGGGGAGGGGATCCTACAATGAGCAGTTCTTC. This gives the protein CASSSSGRGSYNEQFF. Together with reference TRBV5-6 and TRBJ2-1, the CDR3 gives the full variable domain: DAGVTQSPTHLIKTRGQQVTLRCSPKSGHDTVSWYQQALGQGPQFIFQYYEEEERQRGNFPDRFSGHQFPNYSSELNVNALLLGDSALYLCASSSSGRGSYNEQFFGPGTRLTVL.

This rearrangement joins TRBV7-2 to TRBJ2-2; 8 nucleotides agree with TRBD2. Germline V lookup: CDR1 SGHTA, CDR2 FQGNSA. Unmatched junction bases numbered 12, after V lost 4 bases and J lost 5 bases. CDR3 length: 17 residues. CDR3 sequence (DNA): TGTGCCAGCAGCTCGGACTGGGGACTAGTGGGGACCGGGGAGCTGTTTTTT. This translates into CASSSDWGLVGTGELFF.

This clonotype turned up a few times. The V gene is TRBV7-9, the J gene TRBJ2-5; weak D call: TRBD2 (6 bases). Germline values: CDR1 SEHNR, CDR2 FQNEAQ (reference sequence). The CDR3 is 16 amino acids. Trimming took 5 bases from V and 0 from J, leaving 16 bases between them. Here the CDR3 DNA reads TGTGCCAGCAGCCCCACCGGGGGACCGGACCAAGAGACCCAGTACTTC. Protein product: CASSPTGGPDQETQYF.

In its sample, this clonotype was seen a few times. V is TRBV20-1 and J is TRBJ2-1, with D unresolved. V was clipped by 6 bases and J by 3 bases, with 9 bases between them. The germline gives CDR1 DFQATT, CDR2 SNEGSKA (reference sequence). The CDR3 runs 12 residues. The CDR3 region has the DNA TGCAGTGCCCTAGTCGGCTACAATGAGCAGTTCTTC. It is translated as CSALVGYNEQFF.

Ten or more counts support this clonotype. The chain couples TRBV5-1 to TRBJ2-1; 11 positions agree with TRBD2. CDR1 SGHRS and CDR2 YFSETQ come from the germline V gene. CDR3 length: 15 amino acids. J gave up 4 bases and V 5 bases, and 5 bases lay outside the gene matches. The CDR3 DNA is TGCGCCAGCAGGCGGGGACTAGCGGATTACAATGAGCAGTTCTTC. It encodes CASRRGLADYNEQFF.

This rearrangement joins TRBV5-5 to TRBJ2-5; TRBD2 agrees at 8 bases. The length of the CDR3 is 15 residues. V dropped 0 bases and J dropped 7; count of bases not matched to a gene: 8. Germline loops: CDR1 SGHKS, CDR2 YYEKEE (reference sequence). The CDR3 nucleotides are TGTGCCAGCAGCTTGGCCGGGACTAGTATCGTGACCCAGTACTTC. The encoded protein is CASSLAGTSIVTQYF. Combining the CDR3 with reference TRBV5-5 and TRBJ2-5 gives the whole variable domain DAGVTQSPTHLIKTRGQQVTLRCSPISGHKSVSWYQQVLGQGPQFIFQYYEKEERGRGNFPDRFSARQFPNYSSELNVNALLLGDSALYLCASSLAGTSIVTQYFGPGTRLLVL.

This clonotype was detected once. The V gene is TRBV20-1, the J gene TRBJ2-1, with D tentatively TRBD2 (7 bases). Germline CDR1 and CDR2: DFQATT and SNEGSKA (reference sequence). Trimming cost V 4 bases and J 7 bases, with 17 bases left between them. There are 14 residues in the CDR3. The CDR3 sequence is CSAKSSGGGNEQFF. CDR3 DNA sequence: TGCAGTGCTAAGAGCTCGGGGGGCGGGAATGAGCAGTTCTTC.

This clonotype has just a few counts. The chain joins TRBV15 to TRBJ2-2; no reliable D call. The CDR3 has 12 amino acids. The germline V and J ends were trimmed by 2 bases and 8 bases, with 6 bases remaining between them. Germline-derived CDR1 and CDR2 are LNHNV and YYDKDF (reference sequence). Here the CDR3 DNA reads TGTGCCACCAGCAGATCTGCTGGGGAGCTGTTTTTT. It specifies CATSRSAGELFF.

This clonotype has a handful of counts. The chain uses TRBV27 and TRBJ2-1; 7 positions agree with TRBD2. The CDR3 covers 16 residues. Germline loops: CDR1 MNHEY, CDR2 SMNVEV (reference sequence). V shed 6 bases and J 5 bases; nucleotides not matched to a gene: 13. The CDR3 DNA sequence: TGTGCCAGCAGGCAAGGGAGGGAGACCGGGCACAATGAGCAGTTCTTC. It specifies CASRQGRETGHNEQFF.

This clonotype has more than one count but fewer than ten. This chain uses TRBV4-3 with TRBJ2-2, with 7 bases aligning to TRBD2. CDR1 is LGHNA and CDR2 is YSLEER in the germline V gene. The V and J ends lost 0 bases and 3 bases, in that order; junction bases with no gene match: 10. The CDR3 consists of 18 residues. DNA of the CDR3: TGCGCCAGCAGCCAAGAAGTAAGCCTAGCGGCTTACACCGGGGAGCTGTTTTTT. This translates into CASSQEVSLAAYTGELFF.

The gene calls are TRBV4-2 and TRBJ1-3; TRBD1 matches 7 bases. Germline lookup yields CDR1 LGHNA and CDR2 YNFKEQ. This CDR3 region has 17 residues. Trimming removed 0 bases from V and 2 bases from J; junction bases left unmatched: 7. For the CDR3, the DNA is TGTGCCAGCAGCCAAGATGCTCAGGGGGGCACTGGAAACACCATATATTTT. It specifies CASSQDAQGGTGNTIYF.

The chain recombines TRBV7-2 with TRBJ2-5; TRBD2 matches at 10 bases. CDR1 SGHTA and CDR2 FQGNSA come from the germline V gene. The CDR3 totals 14 residues. V trimming: 6 bases; J trimming: 4 bases; junction bases outside the gene matches: 5. The CDR3 nucleotides are TGTGCCAGCAGGGCTAGCGGGAGCGGAGAGACCCAGTACTTC. It specifies CASRASGSGETQYF.

The rearrangement links TRBV7-2 to TRBJ2-1; 7 bases fit TRBD2. V shed 1 base and J 15 bases; nucleotides not matched to a gene: 6. There are 12 residues in the CDR3. In germline, CDR1 is SGHTA, CDR2 FQGNSA. CDR3 sequence: CASSLGLAPPFF. The CDR3, as DNA: TGTGCCAGCAGCTTAGGACTAGCCCCCCCGTTCTTC. The full variable domain, rest sourced from reference TRBV7-2 and TRBJ2-1, is GAGVSQSPSNKVTEKGKDVELRCDPISGHTALYWYRQSLGQGLEFLIYFQGNSAPDKSGLPSDRFSAERTGGSVSTLTIQRTQQEDSAVYLCASSLGLAPPFFGPGTRLTVL.

The rearrangement uses TRBV24-1 and TRBJ2-1, with a tentative D call TRBD2 (5 bases). Per germline, CDR1 KGHDR and CDR2 SFDVKD. V was pared by 2 bases and J by 1 base, with 17 bases between. The CDR3 is 18 residues long. The CDR3: CATSDSVRRSPSYNEQFF. The CDR3, as DNA: TGTGCCACCAGTGATTCAGTACGGAGGTCCCCGTCCTACAATGAGCAGTTCTTC.

V and J are TRBV7-9 and TRBJ2-1, with 8 bases that match TRBD1. V dropped 4 bases and J dropped 8; count of bases not matched to a gene: 19. There are 18 residues in the CDR3. Germline CDR1 reads SEHNR; CDR2 reads FQNEAQ (reference sequence). This CDR3 is CASSSRSAPGQVYYEQFF. CDR3 coding DNA: TGTGCCAGCAGCTCTCGCTCCGCCCCGGGACAGGTTTACTATGAGCAGTTCTTC.

The chain links TRBV6-5 to TRBJ2-5; 10 bases match TRBD2. The CDR3 has 18 amino acids. Germline V gene lookup returns CDR1 MNHEY and CDR2 SVGAGI. The trim removed 5 bases at V and 3 bases at J, leaving 15 bases unmatched. The CDR3 reads CASSPYGTSGKIEETQYF. The CDR3 DNA is TGTGCCAGCAGTCCCTATGGAACTAGCGGGAAGATTGAAGAGACCCAGTACTTC.

The sample holds a few counts of this clonotype. V is TRBV4-1 and J is TRBJ2-3, with D possibly matching TRBD1 (5 bases). The CDR3 contains 15 residues. V was cut by 0 bases and J by 4 bases, with 11 bases left in between. Germline CDR1 reads MGHRA; CDR2 reads YSYEKL. The CDR3 sequence is CASSQDDSNADTQYF. The CDR3 nucleotides read TGCGCCAGCAGCCAAGATGACAGTAACGCAGATACGCAGTATTTT.